This T cell receptor (beta chain) originates from a study of blood T cell repertoires in COVID-19. About the research overall: Donors in the United States, Italy and Spain gave samples during acute or convalescent COVID-19. Nucleic acid was either cDNA or gDNA, and it came from T cells, B-cell-depleted T cells, or PBMCs.

Original handling: Nucleated cell number was recorded as an estimate derived from reference gene primer amplification. The protocol was immunoSEQ multiplex PCR, while the TCRdb copy is restricted to in-frame clones and leaves out a portion. V and J calls and clone size come straight from that table; D and trimming were deduced from the DNA. Of more than 150,000 clones listed, more than 70% are singletons. Germline loops: CDR1 LGHDT, CDR2 YNNKEL (reference sequence). CDR3 length: 15 residues. V gave up 5 bases and J gave up 5 bases, with 18 bases separating them. This sequence joins TRBV3-1 (or the pseudogene TRBV3-2) and TRBJ2-5, with a weak D call TRBD2 (7 bases). The sequencing input was peripheral blood. This receptor was identified in a man between 60 and 75 years old with acute or convalescent COVID-19. CDR3 protein: CASSSFAGAGETQYF. As DNA, the CDR3 is TGTGCCAGCAGCTCTTTTGCGGGGGCTGGGGAGACCCAGTACTTC.